The 29 T cell receptor beta chains in this list originate from one sample, sequenced in a study of radiotherapy plus CTLA-4 blockade in lung cancer. Measured with immunoSEQ multiplex PCR; TCRdb has only the in-frame clones, and not every one. The data contain fewer than 75,000 clones, over 75% of them singletons. This sample comprised peripheral blood, obtained from a patient treated with radiotherapy plus ipilimumab. The receptors derive from a human donor with non-small cell lung cancer that progressed on radiotherapy plus ipilimumab.

This chain connects TRBV5-4 to TRBJ1-1, with D perhaps matching TRBD1 (6 bases). Germline CDR1 reads SGHNT; CDR2 reads YYREEE (reference sequence). The CDR3 length is 14 residues. V lost 0 bases to trimming and J lost 7 bases, with 13 bases between them. This chain's CDR3 is CASSLEGGRSEAFF. In DNA, the CDR3 is TGTGCCAGCAGCTTGGAGGGGGGAAGGAGTGAAGCTTTCTTT.

CDR3 region: CASSEPMWEGRENTQYF. CDR3 nucleotide sequence: TGTGCCAGCAGTGAACCGATGTGGGAGGGGCGCGAAAATACGCAGTATTTT. V usage is TRBV2 and J usage is TRBJ2-3; 7 bases fit TRBD2. Per germline, CDR1 SNHLY and CDR2 FYNNEI. CDR3 length: 17 residues. The V and J ends lost 2 bases and 7 bases, in that order; junction bases with no gene match: 15.

This chain connects TRBV18 to TRBJ2-4; D ambiguous. Germline CDR1 reads KGHSH; CDR2 reads LQKENI. The V end lost 0 bases, the J end lost 3 bases, and 12 bases lay between the germline ends. The CDR3 covers 16 residues. CDR3 in amino acids: CASSPPVAVVKNIQYF. The CDR3 region has the DNA TGTGCCAGCTCACCACCGGTAGCAGTAGTCAAAAACATTCAGTACTTC.

The CDR3 region has the DNA TGTGCCAGCAGCTTAAACACCGGGGAGCTGTTTTTT. Its translation is CASSLNTGELFF. J is TRBJ2-2 and V is TRBV11-3, with D uncertain. CDR1 is SGHNT, CDR2 YENEEA, per germline. There are 12 residues in the CDR3. V lost 2 bases, J lost 2 bases, and 0 bases lay in between. Based on the CDR3 plus reference TRBV11-3 and TRBJ2-2, the full variable domain is EAGVVQSPRYKIIEKKQPVAFWCNPISGHNTLYWYLQNLGQGPELLIRYENEEAVDDSQLPKDRFSAERLKGVDSTLKIQPAELGDSAVYLCASSLNTGELFFGEGSRLTVL.

The rearrangement uses TRBV27 and TRBJ2-3, with 11 positions matching TRBD2. The V gene end was trimmed by 4 bases and the J gene end by 5 bases; junction bases not matched to a gene: 5. Germline V lookup: CDR1 MNHEY, CDR2 SMNVEV (reference sequence). The length of the CDR3 is 15 residues. This CDR3 reads CASSSLGLAGDTQYF. CDR3 bases: TGTGCCAGCAGTTCTTTAGGACTAGCGGGAGATACGCAGTATTTT.

The chain joins TRBV4-2 to TRBJ2-5, with 9 bases identical to TRBD1. The CDR3 sequence is 16 residues long. Germline loops: CDR1 LGHNA, CDR2 YNFKEQ. V dropped 0 bases and J dropped 6; count of bases not matched to a gene: 8. The CDR3 is CASSQDLQGATKTQYF. DNA for the CDR3: TGTGCCAGCAGCCAAGATTTACAGGGGGCGACGAAGACCCAGTACTTC.

The V call is TRBV2, the J call TRBJ2-1; weak D call: TRBD1 (5 bases). The CDR3 length is 14 residues. CDR1 is SNHLY, CDR2 FYNNEI, per germline. Trimming cost V 7 bases and J 8 bases, with 18 bases left between them. CDR3 sequence: CASKARRDLDEQFF. The CDR3 bases are TGTGCCAGCAAGGCTCGCAGGGATCTAGATGAGCAGTTCTTC.

This chain links TRBV28 with TRBJ2-3; D remains unclear. Germline CDR1 reads MDHEN; CDR2 reads SYDVKM. The CDR3 runs to 13 residues. V gave up 3 bases and J gave up 6 bases, with 10 bases separating them. The CDR3 DNA reads TGTGCCAGCAGTTTCAACGTGGCGGATACGCAGTATTTT. Translation: CASSFNVADTQYF.

The V call is TRBV27, the J call TRBJ2-3, with 11 bases matching TRBD2. CDR3 size: 16 residues. The J segment lost 2 bases and the V segment lost 5 bases, leaving 6 bases of the junction unmatched. From germline, CDR1 is MNHEY and CDR2 SMNVEV (reference sequence). CDR3 loop: CASSQLTSGATDTQYF. CDR3 bases: TGTGCCAGCAGTCAACTGACTAGCGGGGCCACAGATACGCAGTATTTT.

V and J are TRBV7-9 and TRBJ2-1; the match to TRBD2 covers 8 bases. Trimming removed 5 bases from V and 2 bases from J; junction bases left unmatched: 8. Germline V gene lookup returns CDR1 SEHNR and CDR2 FQNEAQ (reference sequence). The CDR3 totals 16 residues. The CDR3 DNA follows: TGTGCCAGCAGCCCGGTGGAACTAGCGGCCTACAATGAGCAGTTCTTC. Its protein is CASSPVELAAYNEQFF.

J is TRBJ2-5 and V is TRBV5-1, with D unresolved. The V end lost 3 bases, the J end lost 1 base, and 10 bases lay between the germline ends. CDR1 SGHRS and CDR2 YFSETQ come from the germline V gene. This CDR3 contains 14 residues. The CDR3 nucleotides read TGCGCCAGCAGCTCTGGGTACCTCCAAGAGACCCAGTACTTC. This gives the protein CASSSGYLQETQYF. Full variable domain (rest looked up from reference TRBV5-1 and TRBJ2-5): KAGVTQTPRYLIKTRGQQVTLSCSPISGHRSVSWYQQTPGQGLQFLFEYFSETQRNKGNFPGRFSGRQFSNSRSEMNVSTLELGDSALYLCASSSGYLQETQYFGPGTRLLVL.

The rearrangement joins TRBV11-2 to TRBJ2-1; 9 positions agree with TRBD2. V shed 1 base and J 4 bases; nucleotides not matched to a gene: 5. Germline assignment: CDR1 SGHAT and CDR2 FQNNGV. The CDR3 extends over 16 amino acids. The CDR3 nucleotides are TGTGCCAGCAGCTTAGCCTCTAGCGGGAAATACAATGAGCAGTTCTTC. It encodes CASSLASSGKYNEQFF.

This chain links TRBV6-6 with TRBJ1-1, with no clear D. V shed 5 bases and J shed 4 bases, with 8 bases lying between them. Looked up from germline, CDR1 is MNHNY and CDR2 is SVGAGI (reference sequence). This CDR3 contains 12 residues. The CDR3 loop is CASSGGSTEAFF. The CDR3 DNA reads TGTGCCAGCAGTGGAGGGAGCACTGAAGCTTTCTTT.

CDR3 coding DNA: TGTGCCAGCAGCTTTCGAGCGGGAGTGGGGGGCACCGGGGAGCTGTTTTTT. This codes for CASSFRAGVGGTGELFF. This chain links TRBV11-3 with TRBJ2-2, with 8 bases fitting TRBD2. There are 17 residues in the CDR3. CDR1 and CDR2 from the germline V gene are SGHNT and YENEEA. The J segment lost 4 bases and the V segment lost 3 bases, leaving 10 bases of the junction unmatched.

This chain links TRBV7-9 with TRBJ2-1, with TRBD1 matching 9 bases. CDR3 length: 14 amino acids. After removal of 5 bases from V and 4 bases from J, the junction contained 3 bases not matched to a gene. Germline V gives CDR1 SEHNR, CDR2 FQNEAQ (reference sequence). CDR3 coding DNA: TGTGCCAGCAGCCGGACAGGGGCGTACAATGAGCAGTTCTTC. Its translation: CASSRTGAYNEQFF.

This clone was observed once. This sequence joins TRBV6-5 and TRBJ2-3, with D perhaps given as TRBD1 or TRBD2 (5 bases each). V lost 6 bases, J lost 14 bases, and 21 bases lay in between. The CDR3 loop spans 13 amino acids. The germline CDR1 and CDR2 sequences are MNHEY and SVGAGI. CDR3 loop: CASSPAEGTRWYF. In DNA, the CDR3 is TGTGCCAGCAGCCCCGCAGAGGGGACCCGCTGGTATTTT.

J is TRBJ2-5 and V is TRBV19; 9 nucleotides align to TRBD2. Trimming took 7 bases from V and 0 from J; bases not matched to a gene: 9. The CDR3 extends over 16 amino acids. Germline CDR1 is LNHDA and CDR2 is SQIVND (reference sequence). CDR3 coding DNA: TGTGCCAGTAAGGCGGGGGGGGCTGCGTACCAAGAGACCCAGTACTTC. Translated: CASKAGGAAYQETQYF.

The V gene is TRBV30, the J gene TRBJ1-2; 12 bases line up with TRBD1. CDR3 length equals 18 residues. CDR1 is GTSNPN, CDR2 SVGIG, per germline (reference sequence). J gave up 8 bases and V 1 base, and 17 bases lay outside the gene matches. The CDR3 is CAWSAGFRSGTGGQGYTF. In DNA form, the CDR3 reads TGTGCCTGGAGTGCGGGTTTCCGTTCCGGGACAGGGGGCCAGGGCTACACCTTC.

The V call is TRBV28, the J call TRBJ2-7, with 10 bases lining up with TRBD1. The CDR3 loop spans 13 amino acids. Germline trimming cut 6 bases from V and 6 bases from J; bases unmatched to any gene: 5. CDR1 is MDHEN, CDR2 SYDVKM, per germline. The CDR3 is CASRGTGVSEQYF. CDR3 sequence (DNA): TGTGCCAGCAGGGGGACAGGGGTTTCCGAGCAGTACTTC.

The count of this clone is one. The chain recombines TRBV19 with TRBJ2-1, with TRBD2 matching over 13 bases. Per germline, CDR1 LNHDA and CDR2 SQIVND (reference sequence). The CDR3 spans 18 residues. With V trimmed by 10 bases and J by 3 bases, 15 bases remained unmatched. CDR3 sequence (DNA): TGTGCCACCTTACCCCCCGGGACTAGCGGGAAGATCTACAATGAGCAGTTCTTC. Its protein product is CATLPPGTSGKIYNEQFF.

The V call is TRBV6-1, the J call TRBJ2-3; 11 nucleotides line up with TRBD2. The CDR3 sequence is 14 residues long. Germline-derived CDR1 and CDR2 are MNHNS and SASEGT. J was trimmed by 2 bases and V by 8 bases; bases with no gene match: 3. The CDR3 DNA sequence: TGTGCCAGCGGGACTAGCGGACCCACAGATACGCAGTATTTT. Its protein product is CASGTSGPTDTQYF.

This clone has just a few counts. V usage is TRBV7-3 and J usage is TRBJ2-5, with unresolved D. Trimming shortened V by 2 bases and J by 2 bases, and 9 bases separated the two germline ends. This CDR3 region has 14 residues. In germline, CDR1 is SGHTA, CDR2 FQGTGA. CDR3 DNA sequence: TGTGCCAGCAGCTTATCCGGCGGTCAAGAGACCCAGTACTTC. This codes for CASSLSGGQETQYF.

The V gene is TRBV9, the J gene TRBJ2-7; possibly TRBD2 for D (6 bases). Germline CDR1 and CDR2: SGDLS and YYNGEE. The CDR3 runs 16 residues. V shed 3 bases and J shed 2 bases, with 18 bases lying between them. The CDR3 protein is CASSATRDSDTYEQYF. CDR3 DNA sequence: TGTGCCAGCAGCGCCACCCGGGACTCCGACACCTACGAGCAGTACTTC.

The chain is built from TRBV29-1 and TRBJ2-3; 10 positions agree with TRBD2. This CDR3 contains 14 residues. Germline CDR1 and CDR2: SQVTM and ANQGSEA. Trimming removed 5 bases from V and 1 base from J; junction bases left unmatched: 3. The CDR3 spells CSVSLAGGTDTQYF. The CDR3 nucleotides are TGCAGCGTTTCTCTAGCGGGAGGCACAGATACGCAGTATTTT.

The rearrangement uses TRBV2 and TRBJ2-4; D remains ambiguous. The CDR3 has 13 residues. V gave up 6 bases and J gave up 9 bases, with 15 bases separating them. Germline CDR1 SNHLY, CDR2 FYNNEI. Written as DNA, the CDR3 is TGTGCCAGCAGGCCCGTTGGGGTCGTCATTCAGTACTTC. Its protein is CASRPVGVVIQYF.

This sequence joins TRBV10-3 and TRBJ1-1; tentatively, D is TRBD1 (5 bases). Germline assignment: CDR1 ENHRY and CDR2 SYGVKD. The germline V and J ends were trimmed by 6 bases and 1 base, with 9 bases remaining between them. The CDR3 has 13 residues. CDR3 loop: CAISDSRNTEAFF. CDR3 nucleotide sequence: TGTGCCATCAGCGACAGCCGGAACACTGAAGCTTTCTTT.

The chain combines TRBV27 with TRBJ2-7; 7 bases map to TRBD2. The CDR3 loop spans 13 amino acids. With V trimmed by 2 bases and J by 5 bases, 3 bases remained unmatched. CDR1 MNHEY and CDR2 SMNVEV come from the germline V gene (reference sequence). CDR3 amino acids: CASSLRGSNEQYF. In nucleotides, the CDR3 is TGTGCCAGCAGTTTACGCGGGAGCAACGAGCAGTACTTC.

The chain couples TRBV27 to TRBJ2-3; D tentatively fits TRBD1 or TRBD2 (5 bases each). Germline V gives CDR1 MNHEY, CDR2 SMNVEV (reference sequence). The CDR3 sequence is 17 residues long. Trimming took off 6 bases at V and 3 bases at J, with 22 bases between the two ends. This CDR3 reads CASSRLGWGRETDTQYF. CDR3 sequence (DNA): TGTGCCAGCAGCCGTCTCGGGTGGGGGAGAGAGACAGATACGCAGTATTTT.

This chain connects TRBV10-3 to TRBJ2-3; D is perhaps TRBD2 (5 bases). This CDR3 has 16 residues. In germline, CDR1 is ENHRY, CDR2 SYGVKD. V was pared by 6 bases and J by 3 bases, with 19 bases between. This chain's CDR3 is CAISRSGSEGTDTQYF. Here the CDR3 DNA reads TGTGCCATCAGCAGGAGCGGATCCGAGGGAACAGATACGCAGTATTTT.